This T cell receptor (beta chain) was sequenced in a study of blood T cell repertoires in COVID-19. Study background: PBMCs, B-cell-depleted T cells, or T cells provided the cDNA or gDNA that made up the material.

This clone has just one count. Among Cohort 3 donors, those recovered had two negative PCRs, clearance, or symptom resolution. Original methodology: Reference gene primer amplification in the assay estimated nucleated cell counts. Measured with immunoSEQ multiplex PCR; TCRdb has only the in-frame clones, and not every one. D and trimming were read from the DNA, whereas the V and J calls and clone size are those reported in that table. The sample contains 250,000 to 350,000 clones, roughly nine tenths of which appear only once. Sequences were obtained from PBMCs or T cells enriched from blood (not recorded which). This receptor was taken from a woman between 25 and 40 years old who had recovered from COVID-19.

As DNA, the CDR3 is TGTGCCAGCAGCCGGGACAGGGCTAACTATGGCTACACCTTC. This sequence encodes CASSRDRANYGYTF. The V call is TRBV28, the J call TRBJ1-2; 9 bases line up with TRBD1. Germline V gives CDR1 MDHEN, CDR2 SYDVKM. The CDR3 length is 14 residues. J gave up 0 bases and V 6 bases, and 2 bases lay outside the gene matches.